This entry lists 19 T cell receptor beta chains sequenced from one sample in a study of blood T cells in healthy people across ages. PCR was performed a second time for about 6 to 11 cycles using a sample-barcoded 5' primer and a J-beta primer mix. TCRdb independently ran MiXCR on the 5' RACE reads; one entry per CDR3 protein. The data show more than 1 million distinct CDR3 sequences, 45% seen once. Material for sequencing was blood. These receptors all come from a woman aged 55-75 years in good health.

The genes are TRBV20-1 and TRBJ2-5; 16 bases match TRBD2. V lost 5 bases to trimming and J lost 4 bases; unmatched junction nucleotides: 10. Per the germline V gene, CDR1 is DFQATT and CDR2 is SNEGSKA (reference sequence). There are 17 residues in the CDR3. The CDR3 nucleotides read TGCAGTGCTCGAACTCCGGGACTAGCGGGAGGGAGAGAGACCCAGTACTTC. Protein product: CSARTPGLAGGRETQYF.

V is TRBV4-1 and J is TRBJ1-1; a weak D match, TRBD1 (6 bases). The ends were cut back, 8 bases at V and 1 base at J, with 17 bases in the middle. CDR3 length: 15 residues. In germline, CDR1 is MGHRA, CDR2 YSYEKL. DNA for the CDR3: TGCGCCAGCTGCTTCGGGGGCGGCCGGAACACTGAAGCTTTCTTT. This translates into CASCFGGGRNTEAFF.

Comments on this clonotype: With a much larger clone just one base away, this may be a read error. The V and J genes are TRBV2 and TRBJ2-7; 11 bases are shared with TRBD2. Germline V gene data show CDR1 as SNHLY and CDR2 as FYNNEI. The CDR3 has 14 amino acids. CDR3 sequence reads: CASSELAGGYERYF. CDR3 in DNA: TGTGCCAGCAGTGAACTAGCGGGAGGATACGAGCGGTACTTC. Full variable domain (outside the CDR3, taken from reference TRBV2 and TRBJ2-7): EPEVTQTPSHQVTQMGQEVILRCVPISNHLYFYWYRQILGQKVEFLVSFYNNEISEKSEIFDDQFSVERPDGSNFTLKIRSTKLEDSAMYFCASSELAGGYERYFGPGTRLTVT.

Only a few counts were recorded for this clonotype. The chain combines TRBV27 with TRBJ2-6, with D hard to call. In germline, CDR1 is MNHEY, CDR2 SMNVEV (reference sequence). The CDR3 covers 15 residues. The ends were cut back, 2 bases at V and 2 bases at J, with 7 bases in the middle. CDR3 coding DNA: TGTGCCAGCAGTTTAACATCTGCTGGGGCCAACGTCCTGACTTTC. The encoded protein is CASSLTSAGANVLTF.

V and J are TRBV2 and TRBJ2-7; 9 nucleotides line up with TRBD1. With V trimmed by 6 bases and J by 5 bases, 8 bases remained unmatched. The V gene's germline CDR1 is SNHLY and CDR2 FYNNEI. This CDR3 has 14 residues. CDR3 nucleotides: TGTGCCAGCAGAGCAGAGGACAGGGGCCACGAGCAGTACTTC. It translates to CASRAEDRGHEQYF.

The rearrangement links TRBV27 to TRBJ1-5; 7 nucleotides agree with TRBD1. V was clipped by 3 bases and J by 0 bases; unmatched bases: 8. The germline gives CDR1 MNHEY, CDR2 SMNVEV (reference sequence). CDR3 size: 17 residues. CDR3 in DNA: TGTGCCAGCAGTTTCCTATCGACAGGGAATAGCAATCAGCCCCAGCATTTT. This gives the protein CASSFLSTGNSNQPQHF.

For this clonotype: A much more abundant neighbour one base away suggests this may be a read error. This chain connects TRBV28 to TRBJ2-1; 8 bases align to TRBD2. Germline CDR1 is MDHEN and CDR2 is SYDVKM. The CDR3 spans 14 residues. The CDR3 nucleotides read TGTGCCAGCAGCTATAGCGGGACGGACAATGAGCGGTTCTTC. Its translation is CASSYSGTDNERFF.

The genes are TRBV4-1 and TRBJ1-1, with D possibly TRBD1 on 6 matching bases. CDR3 length: 14 amino acids. V was trimmed by 1 base and J by 7 bases, leaving 13 bases between them. Germline loops: CDR1 MGHRA, CDR2 YSYEKL. DNA of the CDR3: TGCGCCAGCAGCCAAGTTTCGGGGGCAAATGAAGCTTTCTTT. Amino acids: CASSQVSGANEAFF.

This clonotype turned up a few times. The rearrangement links TRBV20-1 to TRBJ2-1, with 11 bases matching TRBD2. The CDR3 runs 17 residues. From germline, CDR1 is DFQATT and CDR2 SNEGSKA (reference sequence). The junction had 9 bases not matched to a gene; V was cut back by 2 bases and J by 3 bases. In nucleotides, the CDR3 is TGCAGTGCTAGAATCCTAGCGGGAGGTGCGAACTACAATGAGCAGTTCTTC. It codes for CSARILAGGANYNEQFF.

The gene calls are TRBV25-1 and TRBJ2-3, with D possibly called TRBD1 or TRBD2 (5 bases each). Per germline, CDR1 MGHDK and CDR2 SYGVNS. Trimming shortened V by 4 bases and J by 14 bases, and 16 bases separated the two germline ends. The CDR3 runs to 12 residues. CDR3 DNA: TGTGCCAGCAGTGGAGGGGCTCTGAATCTGTATTTT. Encoded protein: CASSGGALNLYF.

About this clonotype itself: The conserved phenylalanine or tryptophan is not found at the CDR3 terminus, so this likely reflects a read error. The V call is TRBV28, the J call TRBJ2-7, with TRBD1 matching over 8 bases. The CDR3 covers 14 residues. J was trimmed by 3 bases and V by 4 bases; bases with no gene match: 5. The germline V gene has CDR1 MDHEN and CDR2 SYDVKM. The CDR3 loop reads CASSWGTGNYEQYL. Here the CDR3 DNA reads TGTGCCAGCAGTTGGGGGACAGGTAACTACGAGCAGTACTTG.

CDR3: CASSLGSLATLYNEQYF. The CDR3 DNA is TGCGCCAGCAGCTTGGGTTCGTTGGCGACACTGTACAATGAGCAGTACTTC. V usage is TRBV5-1 and J usage is TRBJ2-1; D call uncertain. The J call is uncertain, as TRBJ2-7 better fits the DNA end. Germline CDR1 reads SGHRS; CDR2 reads YFSETQ. The CDR3 consists of 17 residues.

The V call is TRBV20-1, the J call TRBJ2-1, with D perhaps matching TRBD2 (5 bases). TRBJ2-7 matches the DNA end more closely, so the J call is doubtful. This CDR3 has 13 residues. Germline values: CDR1 DFQATT, CDR2 SNEGSKA (reference sequence). Here the CDR3 reads CSANIGSVNEQYF. CDR3 DNA: TGCAGTGCTAATATTGGTAGCGTCAATGAGCAGTACTTC.

V is TRBV10-3 and J is TRBJ2-7, with 7 bases aligning to TRBD2. Germline CDR1 reads ENHRY; CDR2 reads SYGVKD. The CDR3 consists of 15 residues. J was trimmed by 9 bases and V by 0 bases; bases with no gene match: 11. In DNA form, the CDR3 reads TGTGCCATCAGTGAGTCGGGTGGGAGGGCGAACGTGCAGTACTTC. This gives the protein CAISESGGRANVQYF.

This clonotype was picked up many times. The CDR3 spells CASSLVVETQYF. The CDR3 bases are TGTGCCAGCAGCTTAGTTGTGGAGACCCAGTACTTC. This chain joins TRBV7-8 and TRBJ2-5; D not resolved. The V end was cut by 1 base, the J end by 5 bases, with 5 bases between. CDR1 and CDR2 from the germline V gene are SGHVS and FQNEAQ. The CDR3 runs to 12 residues.

This clonotype was counted between two and nine times. The J gene is TRBJ2-1, the V gene TRBV5-1, with TRBD2 matching over 9 bases. V trimming: 1 base; J trimming: 8 bases; junction bases outside the gene matches: 10. The germline gives CDR1 SGHRS, CDR2 YFSETQ. There are 16 residues in the CDR3. The CDR3 DNA sequence: TGCGCCAGCAGCTTGTACGCGGGAGGGCCGGTCGATGAGCAGTTCTTC. It is translated as CASSLYAGGPVDEQFF.

This clonotype was detected only a few times. The V gene is TRBV20-1, the J gene TRBJ2-7; maybe TRBD1 (6 bases). This CDR3 is 19 amino acids long. In germline, CDR1 is DFQATT, CDR2 SNEGSKA (reference sequence). Trimming stripped 0 bases from V and 0 bases from J, with 24 bases between. The CDR3 loop is CSARDFVVDRQRNSYEQYF. DNA for the CDR3: TGCAGTGCTAGAGATTTCGTGGTGGACAGACAAAGAAACTCCTACGAGCAGTACTTC.

The chain uses TRBV4-2 and TRBJ2-7; 9 bases line up with TRBD1. Trimming at V came to 1 base and at J to 1 base, leaving 5 bases not matched to a gene. The CDR3 runs 16 residues. The germline V gene has CDR1 LGHNA and CDR2 YNFKEQ. The CDR3 spells CASSQGPDRGSYEQYF. The CDR3 DNA reads TGTGCCAGCAGCCAAGGACCGGACAGGGGTTCCTACGAGCAGTACTTC.

This rearrangement joins TRBV7-2 to TRBJ2-1; weak D call: TRBD2 (7 bases). V lost 0 bases, J lost 7 bases, and 16 bases lay in between. Germline V gives CDR1 SGHTA, CDR2 FQGNSA. There are 16 residues in the CDR3. The CDR3 DNA sequence: TGTGCCAGCAGCTTAGCCGCTAGCGGACAGTTTAATGAGCAGTTCTTC. Translation gives CASSLAASGQFNEQFF.